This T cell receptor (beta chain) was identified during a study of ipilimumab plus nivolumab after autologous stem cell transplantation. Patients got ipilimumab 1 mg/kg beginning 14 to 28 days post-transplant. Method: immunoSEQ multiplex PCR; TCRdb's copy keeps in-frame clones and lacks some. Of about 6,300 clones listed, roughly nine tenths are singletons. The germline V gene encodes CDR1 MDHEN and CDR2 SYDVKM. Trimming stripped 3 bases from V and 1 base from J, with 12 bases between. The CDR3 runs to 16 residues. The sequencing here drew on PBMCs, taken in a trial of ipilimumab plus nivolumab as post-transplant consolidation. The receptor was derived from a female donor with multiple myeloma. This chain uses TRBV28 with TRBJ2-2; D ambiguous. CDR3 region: CASSLTRPMNTGELFF. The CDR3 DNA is TGTGCCAGCAGTTTGACCCGACCGATGAACACCGGGGAGCTGTTTTTT.